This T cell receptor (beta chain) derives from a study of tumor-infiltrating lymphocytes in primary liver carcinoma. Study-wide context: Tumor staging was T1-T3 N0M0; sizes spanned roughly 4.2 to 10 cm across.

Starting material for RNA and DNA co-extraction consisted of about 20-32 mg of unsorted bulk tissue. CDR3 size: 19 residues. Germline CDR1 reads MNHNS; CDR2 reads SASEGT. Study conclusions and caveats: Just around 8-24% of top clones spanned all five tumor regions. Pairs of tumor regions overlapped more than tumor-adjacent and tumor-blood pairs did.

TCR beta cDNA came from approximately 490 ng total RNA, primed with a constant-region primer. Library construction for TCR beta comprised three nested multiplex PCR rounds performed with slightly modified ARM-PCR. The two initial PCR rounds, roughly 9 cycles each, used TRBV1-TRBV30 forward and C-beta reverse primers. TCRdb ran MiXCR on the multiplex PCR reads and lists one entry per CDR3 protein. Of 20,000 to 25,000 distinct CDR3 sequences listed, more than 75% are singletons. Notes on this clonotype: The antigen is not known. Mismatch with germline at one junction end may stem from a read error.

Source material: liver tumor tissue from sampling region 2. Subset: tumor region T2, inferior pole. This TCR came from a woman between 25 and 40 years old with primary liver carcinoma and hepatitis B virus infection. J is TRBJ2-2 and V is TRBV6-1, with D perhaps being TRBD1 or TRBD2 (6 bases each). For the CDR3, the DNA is TGTGAGAGCAGTGAAACCCTTCCCGGGGGCGCCGCGAATACCGGGGAGCTGTTTTTT. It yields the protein CESSETLPGGAANTGELFF.